This TCR beta chain originates from a study of blood T cell repertoires in COVID-19. For the study at large: The United States, Italy and Spain supplied acute and convalescent COVID-19 samples.

Germline-derived CDR1 and CDR2 are KGHDR and SFDVKD. V was shortened by 5 bases and J by 2 bases, with 10 bases between the two germline ends. The CDR3 covers 14 residues. In the original analysis: Nucleated cell counts were estimated from reference gene primer amplification. Libraries were prepared by immunoSEQ multiplex PCR; TCRdb keeps only in-frame clonotypes and omits some of them. Clone size and the V and J calls come from that table; the DNA yielded D and trimming. The sample shows a few hundred thousand clones, about 89% of them seen only once. The V and J genes are TRBV24-1 and TRBJ2-3; D unclear. The sequence was collected from a woman aged 60-70 years with acute or convalescent COVID-19. The source material was peripheral blood. The CDR3 is CATSAPGSTDTQYF. DNA for the CDR3: TGTGCCACCAGTGCCCCAGGATCCACAGATACGCAGTATTTT.